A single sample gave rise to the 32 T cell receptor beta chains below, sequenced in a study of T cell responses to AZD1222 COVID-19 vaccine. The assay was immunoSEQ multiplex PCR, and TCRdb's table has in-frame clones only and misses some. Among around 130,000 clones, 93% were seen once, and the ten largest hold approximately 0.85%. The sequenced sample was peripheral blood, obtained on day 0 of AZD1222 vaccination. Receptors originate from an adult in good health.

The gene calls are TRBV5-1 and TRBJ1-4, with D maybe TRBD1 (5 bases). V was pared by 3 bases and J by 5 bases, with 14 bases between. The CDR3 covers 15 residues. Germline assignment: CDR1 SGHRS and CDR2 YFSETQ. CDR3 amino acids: CASSSSPGPNEKLFF. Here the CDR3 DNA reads TGCGCCAGCAGCTCCTCACCGGGACCCAATGAAAAACTGTTTTTT.

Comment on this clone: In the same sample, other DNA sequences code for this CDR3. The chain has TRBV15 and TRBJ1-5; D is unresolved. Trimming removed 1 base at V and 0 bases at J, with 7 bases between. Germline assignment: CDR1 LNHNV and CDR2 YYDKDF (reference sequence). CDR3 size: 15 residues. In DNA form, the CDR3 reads TGTGCCACCAGCAGAGTTGGCCTTAGCAATCAGCCCCAGCATTTT. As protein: CATSRVGLSNQPQHF.

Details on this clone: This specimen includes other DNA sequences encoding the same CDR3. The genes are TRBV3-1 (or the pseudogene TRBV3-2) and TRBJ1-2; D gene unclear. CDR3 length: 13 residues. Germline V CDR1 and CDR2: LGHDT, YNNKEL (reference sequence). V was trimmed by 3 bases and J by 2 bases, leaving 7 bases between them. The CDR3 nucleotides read TGTGCCAGCAGCCAGAACACCAACTATGGCTACACCTTC. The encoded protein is CASSQNTNYGYTF.

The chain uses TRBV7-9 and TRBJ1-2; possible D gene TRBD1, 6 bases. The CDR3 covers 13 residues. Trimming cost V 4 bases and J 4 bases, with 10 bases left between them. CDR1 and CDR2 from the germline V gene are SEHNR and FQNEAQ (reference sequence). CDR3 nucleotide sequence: TGTGCCAGCAGCTCACAGGGACTCTATGGCTACACCTTC. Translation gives CASSSQGLYGYTF.

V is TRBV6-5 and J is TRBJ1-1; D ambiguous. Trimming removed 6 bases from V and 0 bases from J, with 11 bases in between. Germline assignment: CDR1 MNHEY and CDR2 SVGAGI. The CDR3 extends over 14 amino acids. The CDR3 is CASRPGLMNTEAFF. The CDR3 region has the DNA TGTGCCAGCAGGCCCGGGCTGATGAACACTGAAGCTTTCTTT.

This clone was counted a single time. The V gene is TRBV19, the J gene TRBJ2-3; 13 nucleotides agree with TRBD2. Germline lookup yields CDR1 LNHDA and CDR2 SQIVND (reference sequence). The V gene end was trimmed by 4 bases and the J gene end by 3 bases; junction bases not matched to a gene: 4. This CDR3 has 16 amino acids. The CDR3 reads CASSSTSGGVTDTQYF. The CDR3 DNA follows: TGTGCCAGTAGTAGCACTAGCGGGGGGGTTACAGATACGCAGTATTTT.

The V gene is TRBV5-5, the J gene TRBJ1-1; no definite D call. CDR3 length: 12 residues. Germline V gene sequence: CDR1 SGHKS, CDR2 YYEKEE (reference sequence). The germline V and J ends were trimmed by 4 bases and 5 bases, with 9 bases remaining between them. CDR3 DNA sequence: TGTGCCAGCAGCCCCACTATGACTGAAGCTTTCTTT. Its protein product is CASSPTMTEAFF.

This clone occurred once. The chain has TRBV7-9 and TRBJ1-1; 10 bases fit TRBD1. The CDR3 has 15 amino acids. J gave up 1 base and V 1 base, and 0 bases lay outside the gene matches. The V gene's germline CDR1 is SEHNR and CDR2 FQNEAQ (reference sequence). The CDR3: CASSLGDRGNTEAFF. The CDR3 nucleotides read TGTGCCAGCAGCTTAGGGGACAGGGGGAACACTGAAGCTTTCTTT.

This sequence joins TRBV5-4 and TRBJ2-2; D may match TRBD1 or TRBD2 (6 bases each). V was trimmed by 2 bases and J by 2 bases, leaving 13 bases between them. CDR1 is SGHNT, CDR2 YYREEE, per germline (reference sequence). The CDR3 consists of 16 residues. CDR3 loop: CASSFTPGGNTGELFF. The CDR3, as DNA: TGTGCCAGCAGCTTCACCCCCGGGGGCAACACCGGGGAGCTGTTTTTT.

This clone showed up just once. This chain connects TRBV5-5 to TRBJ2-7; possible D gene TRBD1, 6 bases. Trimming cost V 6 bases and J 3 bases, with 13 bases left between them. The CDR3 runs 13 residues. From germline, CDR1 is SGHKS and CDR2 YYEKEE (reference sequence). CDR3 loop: CASTRDTNYEQYF. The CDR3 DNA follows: TGTGCCAGCACCCGGGACACTAACTACGAGCAGTACTTC.

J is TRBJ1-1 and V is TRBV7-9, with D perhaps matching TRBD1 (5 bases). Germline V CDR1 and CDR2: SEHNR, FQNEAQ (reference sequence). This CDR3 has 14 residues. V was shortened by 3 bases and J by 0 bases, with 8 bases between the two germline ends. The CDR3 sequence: CASSFRGVNTEAFF. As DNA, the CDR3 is TGTGCCAGCAGCTTTAGAGGGGTGAACACTGAAGCTTTCTTT.

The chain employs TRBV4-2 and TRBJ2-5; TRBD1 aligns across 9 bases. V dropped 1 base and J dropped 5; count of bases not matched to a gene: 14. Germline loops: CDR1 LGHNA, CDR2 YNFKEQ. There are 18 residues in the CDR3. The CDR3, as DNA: TGTGCCAGCAGCCAAGTCACAGGGGGCAGTGACGTTGCGGAGACCCAGTACTTC. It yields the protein CASSQVTGGSDVAETQYF.

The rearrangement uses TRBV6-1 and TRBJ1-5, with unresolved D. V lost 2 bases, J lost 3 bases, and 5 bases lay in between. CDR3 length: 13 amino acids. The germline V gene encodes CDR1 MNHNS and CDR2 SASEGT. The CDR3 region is CASSEQVNQPQHF. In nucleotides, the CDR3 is TGTGCCAGCAGTGAACAGGTCAATCAGCCCCAGCATTTT.

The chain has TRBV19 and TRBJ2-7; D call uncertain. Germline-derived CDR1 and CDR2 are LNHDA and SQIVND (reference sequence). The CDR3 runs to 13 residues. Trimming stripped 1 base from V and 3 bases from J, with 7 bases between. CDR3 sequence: CASSIAVFYEQYF. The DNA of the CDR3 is TGTGCCAGTAGTATAGCTGTTTTCTACGAGCAGTACTTC.

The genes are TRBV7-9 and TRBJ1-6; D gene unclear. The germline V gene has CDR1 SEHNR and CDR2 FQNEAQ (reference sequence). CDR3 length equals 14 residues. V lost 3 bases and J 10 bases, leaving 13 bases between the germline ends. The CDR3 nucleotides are TGTGCCAGCAGCTTCACCCCGGCCGGCTCACCCCTCCACTTT. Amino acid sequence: CASSFTPAGSPLHF.

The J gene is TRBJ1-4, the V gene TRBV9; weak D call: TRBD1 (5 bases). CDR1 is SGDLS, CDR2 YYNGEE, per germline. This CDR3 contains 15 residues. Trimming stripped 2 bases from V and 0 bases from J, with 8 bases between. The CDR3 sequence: CASSVGTATNEKLFF. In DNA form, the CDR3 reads TGTGCCAGCAGCGTGGGGACGGCAACTAATGAAAAACTGTTTTTT.

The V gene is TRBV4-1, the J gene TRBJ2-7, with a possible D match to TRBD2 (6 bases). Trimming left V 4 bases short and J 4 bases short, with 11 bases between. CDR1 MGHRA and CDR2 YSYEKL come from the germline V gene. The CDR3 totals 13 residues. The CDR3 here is CASSLAGGYEQYF. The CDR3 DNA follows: TGCGCCAGCAGCCTAGCCGGGGGATACGAGCAGTACTTC.

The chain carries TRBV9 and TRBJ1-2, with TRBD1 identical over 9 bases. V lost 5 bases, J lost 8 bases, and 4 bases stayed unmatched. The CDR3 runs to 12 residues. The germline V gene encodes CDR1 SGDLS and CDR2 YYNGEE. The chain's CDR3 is CASRDRGRGYTF. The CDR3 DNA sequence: TGTGCCAGCAGGGACAGGGGTCGCGGCTACACCTTC. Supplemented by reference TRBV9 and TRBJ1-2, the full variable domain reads DSGVTQTPKHLITATGQRVTLRCSPRSGDLSVYWYQQSLDQGLQFLIQYYNGEERAKGNILERFSAQQFPDLHSELNLSSLELGDSALYFCASRDRGRGYTFGSGTRLTVV.

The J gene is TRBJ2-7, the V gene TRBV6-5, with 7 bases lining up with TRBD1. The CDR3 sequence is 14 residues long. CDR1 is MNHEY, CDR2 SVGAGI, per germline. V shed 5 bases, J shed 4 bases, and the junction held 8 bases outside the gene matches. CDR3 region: CASSHPGGLYEQYF. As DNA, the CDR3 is TGTGCCAGCAGTCACCCAGGGGGATTGTACGAGCAGTACTTC.

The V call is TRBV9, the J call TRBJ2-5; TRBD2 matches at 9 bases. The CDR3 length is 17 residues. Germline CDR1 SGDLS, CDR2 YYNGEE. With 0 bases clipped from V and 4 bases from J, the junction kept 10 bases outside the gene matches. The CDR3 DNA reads TGTGCCAGCAGCGTAGGAGAAAGCGGGGGGAGAGGAGAGACCCAGTACTTC. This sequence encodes CASSVGESGGRGETQYF.

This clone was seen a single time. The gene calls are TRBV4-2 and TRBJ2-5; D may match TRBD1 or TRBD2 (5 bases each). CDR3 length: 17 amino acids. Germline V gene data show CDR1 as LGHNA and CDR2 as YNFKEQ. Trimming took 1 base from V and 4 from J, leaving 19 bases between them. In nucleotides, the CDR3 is TGTGCCAGCAGCCAAGGAGGGGATGGGGCAAGTCCAGAGACCCAGTACTTC. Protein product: CASSQGGDGASPETQYF.

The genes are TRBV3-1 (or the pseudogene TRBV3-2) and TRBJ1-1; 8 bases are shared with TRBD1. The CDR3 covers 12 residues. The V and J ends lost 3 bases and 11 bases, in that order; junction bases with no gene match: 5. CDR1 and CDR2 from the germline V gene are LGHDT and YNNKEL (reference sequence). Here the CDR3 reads CASSQEDRVAFF. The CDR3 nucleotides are TGTGCCAGCAGCCAGGAGGACAGGGTCGCTTTCTTT.

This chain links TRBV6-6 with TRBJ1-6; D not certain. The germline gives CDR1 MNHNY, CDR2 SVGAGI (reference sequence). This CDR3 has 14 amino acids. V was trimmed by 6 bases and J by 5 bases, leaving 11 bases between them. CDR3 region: CASSAGGNNSPLHF. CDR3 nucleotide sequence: TGTGCCAGCAGCGCCGGAGGGAATAATTCACCCCTCCACTTT.

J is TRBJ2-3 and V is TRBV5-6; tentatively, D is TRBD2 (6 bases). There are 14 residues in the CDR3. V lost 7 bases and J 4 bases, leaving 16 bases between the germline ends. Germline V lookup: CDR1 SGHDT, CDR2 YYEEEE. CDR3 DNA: TGTGCCAGCGGTGATGTGGCGGGGTCAGATACGCAGTATTTT. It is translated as CASGDVAGSDTQYF.

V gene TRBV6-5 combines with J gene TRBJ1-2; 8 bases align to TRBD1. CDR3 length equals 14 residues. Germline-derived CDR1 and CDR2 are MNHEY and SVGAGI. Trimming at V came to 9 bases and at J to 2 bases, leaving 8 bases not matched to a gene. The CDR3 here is CASWTGQANYGYTF. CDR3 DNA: TGTGCCAGTTGGACAGGGCAGGCGAACTATGGCTACACCTTC.

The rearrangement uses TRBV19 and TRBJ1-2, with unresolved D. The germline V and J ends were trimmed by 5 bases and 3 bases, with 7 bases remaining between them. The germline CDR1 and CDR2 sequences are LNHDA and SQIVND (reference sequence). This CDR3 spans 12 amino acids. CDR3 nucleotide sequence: TGTGCCAGTAGTTATCAGGACTATGGCTACACCTTC. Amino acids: CASSYQDYGYTF.

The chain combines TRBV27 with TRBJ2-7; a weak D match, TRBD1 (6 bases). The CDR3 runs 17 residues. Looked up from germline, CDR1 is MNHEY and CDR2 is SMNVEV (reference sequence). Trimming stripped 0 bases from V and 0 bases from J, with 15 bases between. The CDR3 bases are TGTGCCAGCAGTTTATCGTACCTAGGACAGAACTCCTACGAGCAGTACTTC. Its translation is CASSLSYLGQNSYEQYF.

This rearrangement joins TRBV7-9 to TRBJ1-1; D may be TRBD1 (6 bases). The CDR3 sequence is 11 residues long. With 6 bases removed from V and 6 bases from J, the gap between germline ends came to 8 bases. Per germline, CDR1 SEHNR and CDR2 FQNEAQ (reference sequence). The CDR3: CASRGAAEAFF. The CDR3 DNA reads TGTGCCAGCAGGGGGGCGGCTGAAGCTTTCTTT.

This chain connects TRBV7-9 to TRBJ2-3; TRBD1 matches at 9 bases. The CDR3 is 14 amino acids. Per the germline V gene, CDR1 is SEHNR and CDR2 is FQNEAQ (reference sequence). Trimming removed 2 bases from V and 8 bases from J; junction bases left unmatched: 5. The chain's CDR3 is CASSLTGQGGTQYF. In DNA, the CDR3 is TGTGCCAGCAGCTTAACGGGACAGGGTGGTACGCAGTATTTT. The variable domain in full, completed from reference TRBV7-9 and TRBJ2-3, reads DTGVSQNPRHKITKRGQNVTFRCDPISEHNRLYWYRQTLGQGPEFLTYFQNEAQLEKSRLLSDRFSAERPKGSFSTLEIQRTEQGDSAMYLCASSLTGQGGTQYFGPGTRLTVL.

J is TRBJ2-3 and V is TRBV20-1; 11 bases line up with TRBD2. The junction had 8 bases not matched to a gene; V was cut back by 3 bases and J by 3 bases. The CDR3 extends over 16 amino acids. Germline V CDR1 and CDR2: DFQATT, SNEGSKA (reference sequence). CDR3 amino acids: CSASGVAGGRTDTQYF. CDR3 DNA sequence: TGCAGTGCTAGTGGGGTAGCGGGGGGGCGAACAGATACGCAGTATTTT.

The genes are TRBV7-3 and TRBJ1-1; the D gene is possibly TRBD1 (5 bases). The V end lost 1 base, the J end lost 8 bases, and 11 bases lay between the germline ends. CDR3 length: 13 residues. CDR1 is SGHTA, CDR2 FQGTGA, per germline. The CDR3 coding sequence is TGTGCCAGCAGCTTAATATCGGGGGACGAAGCTTTCTTT. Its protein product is CASSLISGDEAFF.

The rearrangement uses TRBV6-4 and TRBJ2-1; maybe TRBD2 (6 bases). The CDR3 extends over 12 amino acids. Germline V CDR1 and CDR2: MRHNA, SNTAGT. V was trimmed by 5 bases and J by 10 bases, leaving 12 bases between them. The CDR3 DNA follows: TGTGCCAGCAGTTTTTCGGGGGAAGAGCAGTTCTTC. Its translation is CASSFSGEEQFF.